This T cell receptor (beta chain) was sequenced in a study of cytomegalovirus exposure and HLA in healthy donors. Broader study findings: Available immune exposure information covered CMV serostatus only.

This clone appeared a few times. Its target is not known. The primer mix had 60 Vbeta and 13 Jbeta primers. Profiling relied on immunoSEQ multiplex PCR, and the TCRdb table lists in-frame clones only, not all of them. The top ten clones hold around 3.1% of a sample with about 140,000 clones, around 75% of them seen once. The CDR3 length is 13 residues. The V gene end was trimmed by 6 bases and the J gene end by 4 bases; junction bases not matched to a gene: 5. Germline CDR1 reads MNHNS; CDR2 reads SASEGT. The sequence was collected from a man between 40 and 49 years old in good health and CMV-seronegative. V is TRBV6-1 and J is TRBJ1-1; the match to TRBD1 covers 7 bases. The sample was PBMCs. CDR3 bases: TGTGCCAGCAGCACAGGGGTGCCCACTGAAGCTTTCTTT. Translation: CASSTGVPTEAFF.